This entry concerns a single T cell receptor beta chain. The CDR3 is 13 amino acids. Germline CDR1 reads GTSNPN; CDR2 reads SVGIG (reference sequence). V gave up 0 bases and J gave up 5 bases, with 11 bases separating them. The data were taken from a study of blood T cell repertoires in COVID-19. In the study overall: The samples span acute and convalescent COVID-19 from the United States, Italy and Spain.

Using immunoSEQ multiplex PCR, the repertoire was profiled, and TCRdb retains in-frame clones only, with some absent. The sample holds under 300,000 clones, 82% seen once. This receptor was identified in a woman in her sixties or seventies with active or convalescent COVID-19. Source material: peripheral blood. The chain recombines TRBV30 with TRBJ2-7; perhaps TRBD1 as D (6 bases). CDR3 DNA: TGTGCCTGGAGTGTAGCAGGGGACCACGAGCAGTACTTC. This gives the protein CAWSVAGDHEQYF.